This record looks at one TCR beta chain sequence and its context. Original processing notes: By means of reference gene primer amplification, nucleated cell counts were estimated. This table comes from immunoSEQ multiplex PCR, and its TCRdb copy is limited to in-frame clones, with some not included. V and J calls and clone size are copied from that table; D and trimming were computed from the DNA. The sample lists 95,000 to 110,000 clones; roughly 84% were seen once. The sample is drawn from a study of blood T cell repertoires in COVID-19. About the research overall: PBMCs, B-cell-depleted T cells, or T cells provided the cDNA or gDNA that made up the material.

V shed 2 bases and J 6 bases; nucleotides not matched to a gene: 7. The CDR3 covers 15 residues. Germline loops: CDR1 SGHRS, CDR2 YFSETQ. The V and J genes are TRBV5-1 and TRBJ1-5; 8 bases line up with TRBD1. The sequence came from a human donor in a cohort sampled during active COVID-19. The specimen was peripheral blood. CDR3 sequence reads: CASSFVRTGSQPQHF. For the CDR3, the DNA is TGCGCCAGCAGCTTCGTCCGGACAGGGAGTCAGCCCCAGCATTTT.